This T cell receptor beta chain appears in the sequencing data of a study of human CD4 T cells and Enterobacteriaceae. Sorting took every CD4+ cell except CD45RA+CCR7+CD95- naive cells, reaching over 95% purity. Produced via immunoSEQ multiplex PCR; TCRdb's table is partial and in-frame only. The repertoire has roughly 28,000 clones, 80% to 90% of them found once; the top ten carry roughly 0.96%. Germline values: CDR1 MNHEY, CDR2 SVGAGI. The ends were cut back, 2 bases at V and 5 bases at J, with 15 bases in the middle. The CDR3 loop spans 15 amino acids. The sequenced material came from memory CD4+ T cells from blood. The chain is built from TRBV6-5 and TRBJ2-5, with a tentative D call TRBD2 (5 bases). The clonotype comes from a human donor in good health. This CDR3 is CASSYGGQTKETQYF. In DNA, the CDR3 is TGTGCCAGCAGTTACGGCGGCCAGACTAAGGAGACCCAGTACTTC.